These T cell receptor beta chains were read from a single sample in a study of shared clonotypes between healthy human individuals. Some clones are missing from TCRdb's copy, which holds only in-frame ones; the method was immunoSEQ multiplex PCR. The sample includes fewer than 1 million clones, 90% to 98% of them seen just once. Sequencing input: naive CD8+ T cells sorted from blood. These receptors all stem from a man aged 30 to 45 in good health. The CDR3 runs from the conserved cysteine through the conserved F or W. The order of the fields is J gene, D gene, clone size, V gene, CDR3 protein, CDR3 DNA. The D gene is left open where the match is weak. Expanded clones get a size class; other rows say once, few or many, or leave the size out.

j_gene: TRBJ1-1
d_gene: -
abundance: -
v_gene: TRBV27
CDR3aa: CASSWGGSDTEAFF
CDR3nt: TGTGCCAGCAGTTGGGGGGGCTCAGACACTGAAGCTTTCTTT

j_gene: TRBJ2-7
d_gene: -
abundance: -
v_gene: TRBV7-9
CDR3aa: CASSPPLGDIGRRGQYF
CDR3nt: TGTGCCAGCAGCCCGCCCCTGGGGGACATTGGGCGACGAGGGCAGTACTTC

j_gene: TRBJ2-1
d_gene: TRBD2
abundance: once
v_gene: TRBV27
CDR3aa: CASSLYPLGLAVYNEQFF
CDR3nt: TGTGCCAGCAGTTTATACCCCCTGGGACTAGCGGTATACAATGAGCAGTTCTTC

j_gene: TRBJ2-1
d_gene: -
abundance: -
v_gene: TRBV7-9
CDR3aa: CASSGNRGGFDEQFF
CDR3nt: TGTGCCAGCAGCGGTAACAGGGGGGGTTTCGATGAGCAGTTCTTC

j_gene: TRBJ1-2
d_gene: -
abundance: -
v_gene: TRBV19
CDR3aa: CASSLQSGGENGYTF
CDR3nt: TGTGCCAGTAGTCTCCAGTCGGGAGGGGAAAATGGCTACACCTTC

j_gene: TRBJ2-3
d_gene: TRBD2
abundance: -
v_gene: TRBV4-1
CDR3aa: CASSQPEGAGGPRGDTQYF
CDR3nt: TGCGCCAGCAGCCAACCCGAGGGGGCGGGAGGGCCGAGGGGAGATACGCAGTATTTT

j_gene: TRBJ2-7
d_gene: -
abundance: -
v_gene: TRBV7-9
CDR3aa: CASSSAGGPESSYEQYF
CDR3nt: TGTGCCAGCAGCTCGGCCGGAGGGCCGGAAAGCTCCTACGAGCAGTACTTC

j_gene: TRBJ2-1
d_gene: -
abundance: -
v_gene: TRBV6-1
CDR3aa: CASTHRGGHNEQFF
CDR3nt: TGTGCCAGCACCCACCGGGGAGGCCACAATGAGCAGTTCTTC

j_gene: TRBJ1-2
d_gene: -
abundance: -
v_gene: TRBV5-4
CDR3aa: CASSTMMTAVNYGYTF
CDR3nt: TGTGCCAGCAGTACTATGATGACAGCGGTTAACTATGGCTACACCTTC

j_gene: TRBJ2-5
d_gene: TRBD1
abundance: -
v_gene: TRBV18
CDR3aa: CASSTGGPRETQYF
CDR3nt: TGTGCCAGCTCGACAGGGGGCCCTCGAGAGACCCAGTACTTC

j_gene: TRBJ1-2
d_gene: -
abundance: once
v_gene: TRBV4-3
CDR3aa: CASSQGGRVYGYTF
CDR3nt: TGCGCCAGCAGCCAAGGAGGCAGGGTCTATGGCTACACCTTC

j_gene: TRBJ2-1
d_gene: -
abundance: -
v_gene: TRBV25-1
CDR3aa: CASTSGFDEQFF
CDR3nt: TGTGCCAGCACATCGGGATTCGATGAGCAGTTCTTC

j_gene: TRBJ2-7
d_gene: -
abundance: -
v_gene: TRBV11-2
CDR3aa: CASSSLWEQYF
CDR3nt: TGTGCCAGCAGCTCCTTGTGGGAGCAGTACTTC

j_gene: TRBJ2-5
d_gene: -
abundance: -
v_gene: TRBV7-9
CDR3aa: CASSLEGKTQYF
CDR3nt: TGTGCCAGCAGCTTAGAGGGAAAGACCCAGTACTTC

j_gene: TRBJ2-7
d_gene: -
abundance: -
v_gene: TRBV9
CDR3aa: CASSTPLRGAEGTNEQYF
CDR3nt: TGTGCCAGCAGCACACCCCTGAGGGGGGCAGAGGGAACCAACGAGCAGTACTTC

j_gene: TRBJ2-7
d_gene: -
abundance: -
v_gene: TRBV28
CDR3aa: CATCTGTSLFQYF
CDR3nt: TGTGCCACCTGTACAGGGACTTCCCTATTCCAGTACTTC

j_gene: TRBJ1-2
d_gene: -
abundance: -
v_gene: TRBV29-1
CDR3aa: CSVEDRQGYTF
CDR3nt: TGCAGCGTCGAGGACAGACAGGGCTACACCTTC

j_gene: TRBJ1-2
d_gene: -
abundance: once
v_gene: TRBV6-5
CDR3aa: CASSYSTVEGYGYTF
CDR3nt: TGTGCCAGCAGTTACTCCACAGTGGAGGGCTATGGCTACACCTTC

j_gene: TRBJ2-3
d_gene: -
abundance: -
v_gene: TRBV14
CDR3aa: CASSQDWSTDTQYF
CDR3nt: TGTGCCAGCAGCCAAGATTGGAGCACAGATACGCAGTATTTT

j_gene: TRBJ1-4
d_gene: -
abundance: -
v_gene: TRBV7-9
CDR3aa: CASSQANEKLFF
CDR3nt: TGTGCCAGCAGCCAAGCGAATGAAAAACTGTTTTTT

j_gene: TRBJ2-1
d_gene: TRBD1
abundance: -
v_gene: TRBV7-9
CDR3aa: CASSLTGNEQFF
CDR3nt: TGTGCCAGCAGCTTGACAGGGAACGAGCAGTTCTTC

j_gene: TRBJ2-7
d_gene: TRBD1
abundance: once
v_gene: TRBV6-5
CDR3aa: CASSPGQGTYEQYF
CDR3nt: TGTGCCAGCAGCCCGGGACAGGGAACCTACGAGCAGTACTTC

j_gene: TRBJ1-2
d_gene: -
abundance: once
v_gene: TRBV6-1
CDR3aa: CASSDWGGDYGYTF
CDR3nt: TGTGCCAGCAGTGATTGGGGGGGAGACTATGGCTACACCTTC

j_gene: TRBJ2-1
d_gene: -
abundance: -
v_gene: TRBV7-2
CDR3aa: CASSFFRDNNEQFF
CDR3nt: TGTGCCAGCAGCTTCTTCAGGGACAACAATGAGCAGTTCTTC

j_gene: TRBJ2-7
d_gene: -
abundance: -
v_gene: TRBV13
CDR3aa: CASSKGGLTYEQYF
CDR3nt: TGTGCCAGCAGCAAGGGGGGACTCACCTACGAGCAGTACTTC

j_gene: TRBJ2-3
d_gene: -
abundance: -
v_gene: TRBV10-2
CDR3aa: CASSVALTTTTDTQYF
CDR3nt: TGCGCCAGCAGTGTTGCTTTGACGACAACAACAGATACGCAGTATTTT

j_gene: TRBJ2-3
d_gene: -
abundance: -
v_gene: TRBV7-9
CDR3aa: CASSRLPDTQYF
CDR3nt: TGTGCCAGCAGCCGACTCCCAGATACGCAGTATTTT

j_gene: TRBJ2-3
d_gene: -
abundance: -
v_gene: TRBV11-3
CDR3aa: CASSLPLSDTQYF
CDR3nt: TGTGCCAGCAGCTTACCACTTTCAGATACGCAGTATTTT

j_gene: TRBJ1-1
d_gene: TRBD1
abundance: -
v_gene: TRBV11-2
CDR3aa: CASSLGQGAEAFF
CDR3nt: TGTGCCAGCAGCTTAGGACAGGGTGCTGAAGCTTTCTTT

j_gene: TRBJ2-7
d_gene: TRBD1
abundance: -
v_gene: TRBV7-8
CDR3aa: CASSLPRDSLHEQYF
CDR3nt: TGTGCCAGCAGCTTACCACGGGACAGTCTCCACGAGCAGTACTTC

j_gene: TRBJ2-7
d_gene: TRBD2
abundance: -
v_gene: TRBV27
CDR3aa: CASTRAGTSGMYEQYF
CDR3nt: TGTGCCAGCACCCGAGCGGGGACTAGCGGGATGTACGAGCAGTACTTC

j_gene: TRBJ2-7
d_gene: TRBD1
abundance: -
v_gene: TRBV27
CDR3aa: CASSLFRGQTGGPYEQYF
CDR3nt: TGTGCCAGCAGTTTATTTAGGGGTCAAACAGGGGGGCCCTACGAGCAGTACTTC

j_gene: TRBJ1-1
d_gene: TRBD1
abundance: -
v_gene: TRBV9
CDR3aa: CASSDRVGAFF
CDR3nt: TGTGCCAGCAGTGACAGGGTTGGGGCTTTCTTT

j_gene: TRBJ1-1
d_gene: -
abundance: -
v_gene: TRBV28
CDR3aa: CASSSLRNTEAFF
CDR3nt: TGTGCCAGCAGTTCTCTTCGGAACACTGAAGCTTTCTTT

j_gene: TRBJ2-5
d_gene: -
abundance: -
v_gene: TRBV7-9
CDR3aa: CASSSPRGETQYF
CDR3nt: TGTGCCAGCAGCTCCCCCCGGGGAGAGACCCAGTACTTC

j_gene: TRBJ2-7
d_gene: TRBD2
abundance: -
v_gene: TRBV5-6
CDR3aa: CASSGGRYRVYEQYF
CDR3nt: TGTGCCAGCAGCGGCGGGAGGTACAGGGTATACGAGCAGTACTTC

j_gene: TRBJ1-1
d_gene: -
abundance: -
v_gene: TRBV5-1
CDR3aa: CASSLVDRVEAFF
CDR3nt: TGCGCCAGCAGCTTGGTGGACCGAGTAGAAGCTTTCTTT

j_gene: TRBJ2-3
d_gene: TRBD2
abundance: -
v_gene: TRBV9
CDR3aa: CASSVALAAGADTQYF
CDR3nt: TGTGCCAGCAGCGTAGCACTAGCGGCGGGAGCGGATACGCAGTATTTT

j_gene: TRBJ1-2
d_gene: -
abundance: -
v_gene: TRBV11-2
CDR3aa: CASSLVRGLQYGYTF
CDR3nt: TGTGCCAGCAGCTTAGTTCGGGGTCTACAGTATGGCTACACCTTC

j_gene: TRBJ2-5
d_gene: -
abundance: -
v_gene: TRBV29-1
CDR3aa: CSDLQVEAQYF
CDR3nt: TGCAGCGATTTACAGGTGGAGGCCCAGTACTTC

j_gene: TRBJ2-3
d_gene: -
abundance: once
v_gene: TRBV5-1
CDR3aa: CASSPRGAPGTDTQYF
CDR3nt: TGCGCCAGCAGCCCACGGGGAGCGCCAGGGACAGATACGCAGTATTTT

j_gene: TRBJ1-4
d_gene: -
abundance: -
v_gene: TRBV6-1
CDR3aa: CASRSGSWDEKLFF
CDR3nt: TGTGCCAGCAGATCAGGTAGCTGGGATGAAAAACTGTTTTTT

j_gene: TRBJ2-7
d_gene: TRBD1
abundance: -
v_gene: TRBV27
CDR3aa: CASSYGTEASYEQYF
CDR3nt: TGTGCCAGCAGTTACGGGACAGAAGCCTCCTACGAGCAGTACTTC

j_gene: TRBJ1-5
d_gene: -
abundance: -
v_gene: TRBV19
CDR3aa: CASSVRSQPQHF
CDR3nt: TGTGCCAGTAGTGTCCGGAGTCAGCCCCAGCATTTT

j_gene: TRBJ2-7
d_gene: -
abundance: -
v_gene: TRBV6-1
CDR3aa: CASRETIRGASYEQYF
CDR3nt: TGTGCCAGCAGAGAAACGATAAGGGGGGCCTCCTACGAGCAGTACTTC

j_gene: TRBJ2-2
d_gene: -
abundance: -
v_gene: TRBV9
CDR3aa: CASGGRELFF
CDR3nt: TGTGCCAGCGGAGGGAGGGAGCTGTTTTTT

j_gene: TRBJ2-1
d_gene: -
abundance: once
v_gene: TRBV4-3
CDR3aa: CASSQAYNEQFF
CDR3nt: TGCGCCAGCAGCCAAGCTTACAATGAGCAGTTCTTC

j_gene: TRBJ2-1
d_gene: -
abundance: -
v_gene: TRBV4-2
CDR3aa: CASSQNSEDEQFF
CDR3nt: TGTGCCAGCAGCCAAAATAGCGAGGATGAGCAGTTCTTC

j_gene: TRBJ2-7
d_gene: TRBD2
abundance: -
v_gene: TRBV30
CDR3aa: CAWSGGTSGTYEQYF
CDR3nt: TGTGCCTGGAGTGGAGGGACTAGCGGTACCTACGAGCAGTACTTC

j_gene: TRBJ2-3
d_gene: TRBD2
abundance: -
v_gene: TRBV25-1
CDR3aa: CASSEGGADTQYF
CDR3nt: TGTGCCAGCAGTGAAGGGGGGGCAGATACGCAGTATTTT

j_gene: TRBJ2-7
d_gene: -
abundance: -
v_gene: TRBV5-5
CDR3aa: CASSLATYEQYF
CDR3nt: TGTGCCAGCAGCCTGGCCACCTACGAGCAGTACTTC

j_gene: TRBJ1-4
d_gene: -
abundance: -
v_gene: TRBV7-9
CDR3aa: CASSPGGSDFEKLFF
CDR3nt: TGTGCCAGCAGCCCCGGGGGGAGTGATTTTGAAAAACTGTTTTTT

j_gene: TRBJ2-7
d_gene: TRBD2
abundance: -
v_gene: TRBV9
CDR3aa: CASSVGSSGNNYEQYF
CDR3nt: TGTGCCAGCAGCGTAGGGTCTAGCGGGAATAATTACGAGCAGTACTTC